These T cell receptor beta chains were read from a single sample in a study of T cells expressing NK-cell markers. Following a re-call of the 5' RACE reads, TCRdb has one entry per CDR3 protein and lacks DNA. In all, the sample yields a few hundred thousand distinct CDR3 sequences. Sequencing used blood T cells: a sorted CD56 or NKG2C T cell subset, CD4+ or CD8+ T cells, or bulk PBMC T cells (not recorded which). Receptor source: a woman between 50 and 59 years old in good health. Each CDR3 is given with its conserved first and last residue.

TRBV11-3	TRBJ2-2	CASSSRGSPNTGELFF
TRBV4-1	TRBJ2-1	CASSQGSGGGREQFF
TRBV7-9	TRBJ2-1	CASSTLVGEQFF
TRBV12-3/TRBV12-4	TRBJ1-2	CASSLIQGVRYGYTF
TRBV3-1	TRBJ2-1	CASSPWTSGSDEQFF
TRBV11-3	TRBJ2-1	CASSLETSGISEQFF
TRBV11-3	TRBJ2-1	CASSFSGTTNEQFF
TRBV5-1	TRBJ2-7	CASSPGTSGITYEQYF
TRBV12-3/TRBV12-4	TRBJ2-7	CASSLYAGNYEQYF
TRBV28	TRBJ2-1	CASYDGRGLNTGQFF
TRBV11-1	TRBJ2-5	CASSLDAAGGVETQYF
TRBV13	TRBJ1-4	CASSLAPNRATNEKLFF
TRBV29-1	TRBJ2-2	CSVLLRRLNTGELFF
TRBV5-1	TRBJ1-2	CASSLDGNYGYTF
TRBV20-1	TRBJ2-1	CSARISGRTNEQFF
TRBV5-1	TRBJ2-3	CASSLNVKTDTQYF
TRBV5-1	TRBJ1-5	CASSLEGKTQHF
TRBV10-3	TRBJ2-2	CAISEGRSSGANTGELFF
TRBV5-1	TRBJ1-5	CASSLEGVSYQPQHF
TRBV4-2	TRBJ2-3	CASSQATGKRDTQYF
TRBV20-1	TRBJ2-7	CSARVPAGGYEQYF
TRBV4-1	TRBJ2-4	CASSQPREAKNIQYF
TRBV5-1	TRBJ2-1	CASSTFTSGHNEQFF
TRBV12-3/TRBV12-4	TRBJ2-4	CASSPDRAIQYF
TRBV12-3/TRBV12-4	TRBJ2-7	CASSLGADVGYEQYF
TRBV5-1	TRBJ2-1	CASSSIRSEEQFF
TRBV18	TRBJ2-1	CASSPPRGVADSYNEQFF
TRBV28	TRBJ1-5	CASSSVVDQPQHF